The clone carrying this TCR beta chain was detected a few times. This entry is derived from a study of T cells in Graves' hyperthyroidism and ophthalmopathy. Across the whole study: Peripheral blood was taken when the disease was first diagnosed, before any treatment began.

CDR1 SGHRS and CDR2 YFSETQ come from the germline V gene. Trimming left V 1 base short and J 0 bases short, with 7 bases between. The CDR3 consists of 15 residues. The source material, RNA transcripts, was used to amplify TCR beta CDR3 regions. An initial round of RT-PCR targeting the TCR CDR3 relied on the HTBI primer set. Each CDR3 protein gets one entry after TCRdb re-called the multiplex PCR reads with MiXCR. The repertoire has fewer than 650,000 distinct CDR3 sequences, 11% to 15% of them found once; the top ten carry roughly 13%. Patients were excluded for uncontrolled infection, other autoimmune disease, pregnancy or lactation.

The sequencing input was blood. The receptor was isolated from a woman aged 35 to 49 with Graves' hyperthyroidism. This rearrangement joins TRBV5-1 to TRBJ2-2; D remains unclear. The CDR3 nucleotides are TGCGCCAGCAGCTTGTTAATGGCGAACACCGGGGAGCTGTTTTTT. This translates into CASSLLMANTGELFF. Combining the CDR3 with reference TRBV5-1 and TRBJ2-2 gives the whole variable domain KAGVTQTPRYLIKTRGQQVTLSCSPISGHRSVSWYQQTPGQGLQFLFEYFSETQRNKGNFPGRFSGRQFSNSRSEMNVSTLELGDSALYLCASSLLMANTGELFFGEGSRLTVL.